This T cell receptor (beta chain) was obtained from a study of shared clonotypes between healthy human individuals. The CDR3 has 15 amino acids. Germline V CDR1 and CDR2: SGHTA, FQGTGA. Germline trimming cut 1 base from V and 2 bases from J; bases unmatched to any gene: 3. On this clone itself: The target antigen is unknown.

Overall study findings and caveats: Naive subsets generally had larger estimated richness than memory subsets. Shared clonotypes: about 5.3% naive CD4, roughly 3.5% naive CD8, about 2.5% memory CD4, 0.35% to 0.5% memory CD8. In the sorted subsets, rarefaction showed sequencing was incomplete despite large depth.

The repertoire was sequenced with immunoSEQ multiplex PCR; TCRdb's copy has only in-frame clones and lacks some. Among over 700,000 clones listed, approximately 72% were seen once. The V call is TRBV7-3, the J call TRBJ2-5; 8 nucleotides align to TRBD2. What was sequenced was memory CD4+ T cells sorted from blood. Subset indicated: CD45RA-negative fraction. The receptor was isolated from a woman aged 25 to 45 in good health. CDR3 residues: CASSLNGRGQETQYF. The CDR3 DNA reads as TGTGCCAGCAGCTTAAACGGGAGGGGTCAAGAGACCCAGTACTTC.